The source of this T cell receptor (beta chain) is a study of beta chain features in type 1 diabetes. The isolated RNA, all of it, was reverse transcribed, so expressed TCRB transcripts were what got sequenced. The repertoire was sequenced with immunoSEQ multiplex PCR; TCRdb's copy has only in-frame clones and lacks some. The sample consists of 93,000 or so clones, under 30% of them appearing once. Study-level points and caveats: Across all four CD4+ subsets, people with type 1 diabetes showed modestly shorter TCRB CDR3s.

CDR3 length equals 13 residues. The V end was cut by 2 bases, the J end by 7 bases, with 11 bases between. Germline V gene sequence: CDR1 SEHNR, CDR2 FQNEAQ (reference sequence). This clone has a handful of counts. The antigen remains unidentified. The authors obtained over 95% purity in all sorted populations. Material for sequencing was central memory CD4+ T cells from blood. This chain joins TRBV7-9 and TRBJ1-2, with D perhaps TRBD1 (6 bases). This TCR derives from a young woman with type 1 diabetes. The CDR3 sequence: CASSLNREGGYTF. In nucleotides, the CDR3 is TGTGCCAGCAGCTTAAACAGGGAGGGTGGCTACACCTTC.